This TCR beta chain was retrieved from a study of beta chain features in type 1 diabetes. Study information: Sorted cells, 107,917,701 in number, were examined across all samples. The study, taken as a whole, reports: Across all four CD4+ subsets, people with type 1 diabetes showed modestly shorter TCRB CDR3s.

The study reverse transcribed the entire isolated RNA, so it sequenced expressed TCRB transcripts. Here immunoSEQ multiplex PCR was the method, and the copy in TCRdb shows in-frame clones only, minus some. The sample gives 250,000 to 300,000 clones, under 8.5% of which show up once; roughly 1% is in the top ten. There are a few counts of this clone. Its antigen is unidentified. V gave up 1 base and J gave up 5 bases, with 14 bases separating them. Germline CDR1 LGHNA, CDR2 YSLEER. CDR3 size: 15 residues. This rearrangement joins TRBV4-3 to TRBJ1-1; D may be TRBD1 (6 bases). This sequence was found in a woman under 30 in good health. Sequences were obtained from central memory CD4+ T cells from blood. The CDR3 here is CASSQGGRGQTEAFF. CDR3 coding DNA: TGCGCCAGCAGCCAAGGAGGCCGGGGGCAGACTGAAGCTTTCTTT.